The source of this T cell receptor beta chain is a study of blood T cell repertoires in COVID-19. Study as a whole: T cells, B-cell-depleted T cells, or PBMCs provided the cDNA or gDNA that served as material.

CDR1 is SGHVS, CDR2 FQNEAQ, per germline. There are 16 residues in the CDR3. Trimming cost V 5 bases and J 0 bases; bases outside gene matches: 7. Methods used by the authors: Quantification of nucleated cells was approximated via reference gene primer amplification. TCRdb keeps only in-frame clones here, not all; method: immunoSEQ multiplex PCR. The DNA gave D and trimming, while V, J and clone size come from that table. The table records around 40,000 clones, around 92% of them present only once. The chain employs TRBV7-8 and TRBJ1-3, with 7 bases lining up with TRBD1. The sequenced sample consisted of peripheral blood. This clonotype was obtained from a human donor in a cohort sampled during active COVID-19. CDR3 coding DNA: TGTGCCAGCAGCCGAGGACAGGATCGCTCTGGAAACACCATATATTTT. Its protein is CASSRGQDRSGNTIYF.